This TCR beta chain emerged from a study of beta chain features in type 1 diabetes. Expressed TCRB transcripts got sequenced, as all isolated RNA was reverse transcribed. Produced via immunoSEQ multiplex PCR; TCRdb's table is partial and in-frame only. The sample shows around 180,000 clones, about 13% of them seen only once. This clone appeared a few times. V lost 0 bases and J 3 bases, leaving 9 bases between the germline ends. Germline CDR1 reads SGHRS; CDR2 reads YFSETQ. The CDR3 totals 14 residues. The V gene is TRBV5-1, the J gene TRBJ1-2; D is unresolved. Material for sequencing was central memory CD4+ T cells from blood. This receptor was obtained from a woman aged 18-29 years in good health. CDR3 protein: CASSLGVADYGYTF. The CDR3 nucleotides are TGCGCCAGCAGCTTGGGGGTCGCGGACTATGGCTACACCTTC.